The source of this TCR beta chain is a study of blood T cells in healthy people across ages. Study-level findings and limits: Diversity of TCR beta per million T cells declined in a roughly linear way with age. The long-lived group displayed more naive CD4+ cells, plus higher diversity, than the aged donors did.

In terms of origin and age, donors were healthy Caucasian individuals from Russia aged roughly 6 to 100. PBMCs numbering at least 7 million were isolated per sample. The use of a sample-barcoded 5' primer and a J-beta primer mix characterized a second PCR of about 7 to 12 cycles. TCRdb reprocessed the 5' RACE reads via MiXCR and lists one record per CDR3 protein. The sample lists about 1,400,000 distinct CDR3 sequences; approximately 59% were seen once. With respect to this clonotype: Its antigen is undetermined.

The sequence was obtained from a man younger than 35 in good health. Sequenced input: blood.

The DNA for the CDR3 is TGCGCCAGCAGCCAACCTCTAGGCAGGTGGTACATTCAGTACTTC. Translation: CASSQPLGRWYIQYF. The chain carries TRBV4-1 and TRBJ2-4; D gene ambiguous. V lost 2 bases, J lost 8 bases, and 16 bases lay in between. The V gene's germline CDR1 is MGHRA and CDR2 YSYEKL. This CDR3 contains 15 residues.